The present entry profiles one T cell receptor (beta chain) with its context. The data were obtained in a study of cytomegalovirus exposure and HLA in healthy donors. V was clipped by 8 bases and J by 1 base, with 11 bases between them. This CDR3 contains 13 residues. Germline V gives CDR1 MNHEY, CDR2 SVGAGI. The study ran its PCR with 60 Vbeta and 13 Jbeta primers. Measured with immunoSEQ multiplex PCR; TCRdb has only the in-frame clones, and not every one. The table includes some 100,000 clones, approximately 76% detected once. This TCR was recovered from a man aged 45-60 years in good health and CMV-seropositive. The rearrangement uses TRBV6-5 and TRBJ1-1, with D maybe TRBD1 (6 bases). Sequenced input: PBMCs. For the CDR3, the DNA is TGTGCCAGCCTAAGGGGGAGGAACACTGAAGCTTTCTTT. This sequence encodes CASLRGRNTEAFF.